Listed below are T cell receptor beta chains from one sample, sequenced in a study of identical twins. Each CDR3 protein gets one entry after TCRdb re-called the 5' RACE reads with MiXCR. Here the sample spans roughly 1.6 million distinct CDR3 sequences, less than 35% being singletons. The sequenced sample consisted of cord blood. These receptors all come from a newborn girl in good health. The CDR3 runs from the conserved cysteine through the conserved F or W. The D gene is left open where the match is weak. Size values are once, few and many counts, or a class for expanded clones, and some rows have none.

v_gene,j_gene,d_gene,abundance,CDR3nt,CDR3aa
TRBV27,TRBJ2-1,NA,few,TGTGCCAGCAGTTCGGCTTCCATGGGCAATGAGCAGTTCTTC,CASSSASMGNEQFF
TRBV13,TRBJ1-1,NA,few,TGTGCCAGCAGCCAACCGGGGGACACTGAAGCTTTCTTT,CASSQPGDTEAFF
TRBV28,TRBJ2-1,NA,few,TGTGCCAGCAGGCCTGTTACCGACAATGAGCAGTTCTTC,CASRPVTDNEQFF
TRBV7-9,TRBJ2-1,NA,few,TGTGCCAGCAGCTCAGAGCTAGTCCGACAAGATGAGCAGTTCTTC,CASSSELVRQDEQFF
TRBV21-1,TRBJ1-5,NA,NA,TGTGCCAGCAGCAAAAGAAATAGGGCCAATCAGCCCCAGCATTTT,CASSKRNRANQPQHF
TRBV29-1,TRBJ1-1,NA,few,TGCAGCGTTGAAGGTCGGGGGGGGACTGAAGCTTTCTTT,CSVEGRGGTEAFF
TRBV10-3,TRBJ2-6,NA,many,TGTGCCATCAGTGAAGGGACCTCTGGGGCCAACGTCCTGACTTTC,CAISEGTSGANVLTF
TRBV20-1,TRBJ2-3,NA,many,TGCAGTGCAAGGGAGGTAGGGGTCCCTACGCAGTATTTT,CSAREVGVPTQYF
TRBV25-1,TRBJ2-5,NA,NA,TGTGCCAGCAGTGAATTCCGCGCGGGTCAGACCCAGTACTTC,CASSEFRAGQTQYF
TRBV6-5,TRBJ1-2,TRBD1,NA,TGTGCCACCGCCCCTCAGGGGGCCTATGGCTACACCTTC,CATAPQGAYGYTF
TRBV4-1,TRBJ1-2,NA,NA,TGCGCCAGCAGCCAAGATATAGGGGGGCGGAGTGGCTACACCTTC,CASSQDIGGRSGYTF
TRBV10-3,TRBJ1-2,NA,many,TGTGCCATCAGTGAGAGTCGGGGAGGTGAAGTTGGCTACACCTTC,CAISESRGGEVGYTF
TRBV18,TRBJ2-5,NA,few,TGTGCCAGCTCACCTAACAGGGAAGCCCAAGAGACCCAGTACTTC,CASSPNREAQETQYF
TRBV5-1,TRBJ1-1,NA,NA,TGCGCCAGCAGCTTGGCCGCCGGACAGGAAGCTTTCTTT,CASSLAAGQEAFF
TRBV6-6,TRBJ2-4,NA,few,TGTGCCAGCAGTACAGGAGGCAGGGGGGAGCAGTACTTC,CASSTGGRGEQYF
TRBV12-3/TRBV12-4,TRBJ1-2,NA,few,TGTGCCAGCGCGACGGGGGCAGATGGCTACACCTTC,CASATGADGYTF
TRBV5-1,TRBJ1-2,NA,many,TGTGCCAGCAGCGTATCTAACTATGGCTACACCTTC,CASSVSNYGYTF
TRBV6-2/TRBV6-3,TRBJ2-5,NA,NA,TGTGCCAGCGATGAGGGGAAAGACCAGTACTTC,CASDEGKDQYF
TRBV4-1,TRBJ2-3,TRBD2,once,TGCGCCAGCAGCCAAGATTGGTTGCTAGCGGGTTTAGATACGCAGTATTTT,CASSQDWLLAGLDTQYF
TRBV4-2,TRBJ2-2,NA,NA,TGTGCCAGCTCTGCAGGGTTCAACACCGGGGAGCTGTTTTTT,CASSAGFNTGELFF
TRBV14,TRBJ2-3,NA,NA,TGTGCCAGCAGCCACTGGGACTCTGTAGATACGCAGTATTTT,CASSHWDSVDTQYF
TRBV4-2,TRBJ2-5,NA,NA,TGTGCCAGCAGCCAAGGTTTTCGGGGCTGGGACAATGAGCAGTACTTC,CASSQGFRGWDNEQYF
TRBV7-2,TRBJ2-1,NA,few,TGTGCCAGCAGCCCCGACGCTCAATCTTTAGCGGCGTACAATGAGCAGTTCTTC,CASSPDAQSLAAYNEQFF
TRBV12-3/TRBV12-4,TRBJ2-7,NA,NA,TGTGCCAGCAGATCTACAGGGTCCCCAGGCTACGAGCAGTACTTC,CASRSTGSPGYEQYF
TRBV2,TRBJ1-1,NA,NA,TGTGCCAGCCTCGGCCGGGTTGCTTTCTTT,CASLGRVAFF
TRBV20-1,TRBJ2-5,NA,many,TGCAGTGCTAGAGTGGCTAAAGAGACCCAGTACTTC,CSARVAKETQYF
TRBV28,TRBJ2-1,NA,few,TGTGCCAGCAACCCACGGGCCCAAAGGCGCAATGAGCAGTTCTTC,CASNPRAQRRNEQFF
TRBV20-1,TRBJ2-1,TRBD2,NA,TGCAGTGCTAGAGATGCACAGGGCCAGCGGGAGAGCTCCTACAATGAGCAGTTCTTC,CSARDAQGQRESSYNEQFF
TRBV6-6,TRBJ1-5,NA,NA,TGTGCCAGCAGTTACCTAGACCTCAATCAGCCCCAGCATTTT,CASSYLDLNQPQHF
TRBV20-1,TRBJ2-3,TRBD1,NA,TGCAGTGCTAGAGGGACAGGGGGCCCAGATACGCAGTATTTT,CSARGTGGPDTQYF
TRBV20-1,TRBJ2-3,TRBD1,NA,TGCAGTGCTAGTGTAAGGACAGGTTTAACAGATACGCAGTATTTT,CSASVRTGLTDTQYF
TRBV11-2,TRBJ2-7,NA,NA,TGTGCCAGCAGCCCAACCTTCGCCCCCGCAGTCTCCTACAATGAGCAGTACTTC,CASSPTFAPAVSYNEQYF
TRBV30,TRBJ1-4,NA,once,TGTGCCTGGAGTCGGACAGAAGTCGATGAAAAACTGTTTTTT,CAWSRTEVDEKLFF
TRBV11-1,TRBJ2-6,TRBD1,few,TGTGCCAGCAGCGCCGGGACAGGGGGCTCTGGGGCCAACGTCCTGACTTTC,CASSAGTGGSGANVLTF
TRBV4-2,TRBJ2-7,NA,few,TGTGCCAGCAGCCAAGACCCGAGACTAGGCGAGTACGAGCAGTACTTC,CASSQDPRLGEYEQYF
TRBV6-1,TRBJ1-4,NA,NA,TGTGCCAGCAGTGACTACGGAATGAGGGAAAAACTGTTTTTT,CASSDYGMREKLFF
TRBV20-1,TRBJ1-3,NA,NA,TGCAGTGGAGGGCATGGAAACACCATATATTTT,CSGGHGNTIYF
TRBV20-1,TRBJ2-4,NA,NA,TGCAGTGCTCACGTCAGGGAGGTGCAGTACTTC,CSAHVREVQYF
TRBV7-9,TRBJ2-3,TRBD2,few,TGTGCCAGCAGCTTAGGGGGACTAGTTGTTCGATCAGATACGCAGTATTTT,CASSLGGLVVRSDTQYF
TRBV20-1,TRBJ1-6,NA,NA,TGCAGTGTGCCCCCCCGCTTTGGGGGAAGAATCATATACTCACCCCTCCACTTT,CSVPPRFGGRIIYSPLHF
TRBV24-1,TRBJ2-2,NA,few,TGTGCCCCCCGAGACAGAAACACCGGGGAGCTGTTTTTT,CAPRDRNTGELFF
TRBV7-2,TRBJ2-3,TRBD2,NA,TGTGCCAGCGGCCAGACTAGCGGGAGCTCAGATACGCAGTATTTT,CASGQTSGSSDTQYF
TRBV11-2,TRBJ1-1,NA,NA,TGTACCAGCAGCTCTCGGAGAGGGAACACTGAAGCTTTCTTT,CTSSSRRGNTEAFF
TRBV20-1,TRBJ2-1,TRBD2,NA,TGCAGTGCTAGAGGACTAGCGGGATCCTACGAGCAGTTCTTC,CSARGLAGSYEQFF
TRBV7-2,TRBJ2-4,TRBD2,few,TGTGCCAGCAGCTTACCCCAGCGGGGAACATTCGAGGCCAAAAACATTCAGTACTTC,CASSLPQRGTFEAKNIQYF
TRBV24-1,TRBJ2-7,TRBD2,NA,TGTGCCACCAGTGACAAATTAGCGGGAGGGCCCTACGAGCAGTACTTC,CATSDKLAGGPYEQYF
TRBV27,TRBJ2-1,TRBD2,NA,TGTGCCAGCAGTTTTGGGACTACACCCAATGAGCAGTTCTTC,CASSFGTTPNEQFF
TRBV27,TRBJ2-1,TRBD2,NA,TGTGCCAGCAGTTTATGGACTAGCGGGAGGGCCTACAATGAGCAGTTCTTC,CASSLWTSGRAYNEQFF